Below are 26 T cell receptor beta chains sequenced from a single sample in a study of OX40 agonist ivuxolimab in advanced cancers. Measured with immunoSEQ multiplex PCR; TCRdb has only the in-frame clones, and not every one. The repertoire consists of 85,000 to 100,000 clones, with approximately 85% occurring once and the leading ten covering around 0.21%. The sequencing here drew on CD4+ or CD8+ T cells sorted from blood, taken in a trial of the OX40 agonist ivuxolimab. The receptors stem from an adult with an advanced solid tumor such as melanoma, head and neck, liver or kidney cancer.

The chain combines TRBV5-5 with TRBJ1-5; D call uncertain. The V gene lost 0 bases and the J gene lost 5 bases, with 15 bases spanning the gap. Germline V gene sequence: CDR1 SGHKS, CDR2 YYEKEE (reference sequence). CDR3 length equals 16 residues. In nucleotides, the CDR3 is TGTGCCAGCAGCTTGGGTTGGGGTGCAGGTTATCAGCCCCAGCATTTT. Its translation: CASSLGWGAGYQPQHF.

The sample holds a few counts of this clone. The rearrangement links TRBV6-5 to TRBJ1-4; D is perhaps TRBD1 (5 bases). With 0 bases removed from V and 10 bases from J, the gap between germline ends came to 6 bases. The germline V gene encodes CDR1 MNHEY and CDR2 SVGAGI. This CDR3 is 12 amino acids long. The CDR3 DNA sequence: TGTGCCAGCAGTTACTCGGGGGGAAAACTGTTTTTT. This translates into CASSYSGGKLFF.

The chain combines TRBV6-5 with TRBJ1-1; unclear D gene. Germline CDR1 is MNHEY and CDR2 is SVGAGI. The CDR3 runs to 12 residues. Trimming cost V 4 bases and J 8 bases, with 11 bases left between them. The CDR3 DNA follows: TGTGCCAGCAGTTTGAATGGAGACGAAGCTTTCTTT. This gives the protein CASSLNGDEAFF.

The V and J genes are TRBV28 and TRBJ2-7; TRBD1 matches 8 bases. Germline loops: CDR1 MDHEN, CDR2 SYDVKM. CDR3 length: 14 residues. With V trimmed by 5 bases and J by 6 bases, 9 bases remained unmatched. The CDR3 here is CASSLRAGTGEQYV. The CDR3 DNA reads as TGTGCCAGCAGTCTCCGTGCAGGGACAGGCGAGCAGTACGTC.

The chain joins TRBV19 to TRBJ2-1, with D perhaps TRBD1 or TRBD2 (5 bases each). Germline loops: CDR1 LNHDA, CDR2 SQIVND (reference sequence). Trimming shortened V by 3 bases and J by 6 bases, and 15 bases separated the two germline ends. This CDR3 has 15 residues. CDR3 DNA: TGTGCCAGTAGTATCCCCCGACGGGGACCCAATGAGCAGTTCTTC. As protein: CASSIPRRGPNEQFF.

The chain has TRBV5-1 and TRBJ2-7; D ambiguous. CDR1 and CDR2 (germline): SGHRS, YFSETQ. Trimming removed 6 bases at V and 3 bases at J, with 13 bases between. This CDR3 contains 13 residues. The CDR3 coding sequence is TGCGCCAGCAAGCGTGCCGAGTACTACGAGCAGTACGTC. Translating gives CASKRAEYYEQYV.

The CDR3 sequence is CALQGDTGELFF. CDR3 coding DNA: TGTGCCCTCCAGGGTGACACCGGGGAGCTGTTTTTT. The chain carries TRBV6-1 and TRBJ2-2; maybe TRBD1 (5 bases). Deletions cut 11 bases from V and 3 bases from J, with 10 bases between. CDR3 length: 12 amino acids. From germline, CDR1 is MNHNS and CDR2 SASEGT.

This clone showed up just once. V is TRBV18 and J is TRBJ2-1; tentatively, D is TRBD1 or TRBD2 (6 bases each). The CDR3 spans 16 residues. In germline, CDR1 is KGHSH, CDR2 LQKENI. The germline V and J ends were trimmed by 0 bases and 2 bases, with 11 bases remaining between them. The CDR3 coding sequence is TGTGCCAGCTCACCACCGGGGGGCGGTACCTACAATGAGCAGTTCTTC. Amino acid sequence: CASSPPGGGTYNEQFF.

CDR3 DNA sequence: TGTGCCAGCAGTGACTCTGTGGGGATTCCTGAAGCTTTCTTT. Encoded protein: CASSDSVGIPEAFF. This chain uses TRBV2 with TRBJ1-1; D unresolved. V was shortened by 3 bases and J by 6 bases, with 14 bases between the two germline ends. The CDR3 is 14 amino acids. The germline V gene encodes CDR1 SNHLY and CDR2 FYNNEI.

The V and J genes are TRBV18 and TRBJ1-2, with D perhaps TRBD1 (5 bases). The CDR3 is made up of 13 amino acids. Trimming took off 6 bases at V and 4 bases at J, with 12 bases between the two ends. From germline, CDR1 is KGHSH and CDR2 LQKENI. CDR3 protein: CASSDNGIYGYTF. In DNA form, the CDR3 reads TGTGCCAGCTCGGACAACGGGATCTATGGCTACACCTTC.

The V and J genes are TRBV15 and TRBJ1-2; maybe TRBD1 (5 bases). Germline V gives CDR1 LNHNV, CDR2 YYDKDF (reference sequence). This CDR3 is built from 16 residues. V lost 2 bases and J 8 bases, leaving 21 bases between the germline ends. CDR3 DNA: TGTGCCACCAGCAGAAGAGTACTCCGGGACGGGGGGGGCTACACCTTC. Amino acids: CATSRRVLRDGGGYTF.

This CDR3 is CASSPVAGGRETQYF. DNA for the CDR3: TGTGCCAGCAGCCCAGTAGCGGGGGGGCGTGAGACCCAGTACTTC. The chain employs TRBV11-3 and TRBJ2-5; the match to TRBD2 covers 11 bases. This CDR3 spans 15 amino acids. Germline values: CDR1 SGHNT, CDR2 YENEEA. V lost 5 bases, J lost 5 bases, and 7 bases stayed unmatched.

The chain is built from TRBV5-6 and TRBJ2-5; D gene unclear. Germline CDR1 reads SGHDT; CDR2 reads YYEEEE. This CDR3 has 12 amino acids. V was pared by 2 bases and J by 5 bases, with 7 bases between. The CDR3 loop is CASSFGVETQYF. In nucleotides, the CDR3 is TGTGCCAGCAGCTTTGGGGTGGAGACCCAGTACTTC. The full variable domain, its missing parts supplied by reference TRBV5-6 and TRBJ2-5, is DAGVTQSPTHLIKTRGQQVTLRCSPKSGHDTVSWYQQALGQGPQFIFQYYEEEERQRGNFPDRFSGHQFPNYSSELNVNALLLGDSALYLCASSFGVETQYFGPGTRLLVL.

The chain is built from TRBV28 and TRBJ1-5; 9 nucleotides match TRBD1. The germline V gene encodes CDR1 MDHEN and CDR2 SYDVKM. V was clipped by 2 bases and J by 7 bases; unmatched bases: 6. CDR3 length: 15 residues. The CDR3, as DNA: TGTGCCAGCAGTTTACCCACAGGGGGCGTACAGCCCCAGCATTTT. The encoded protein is CASSLPTGGVQPQHF.

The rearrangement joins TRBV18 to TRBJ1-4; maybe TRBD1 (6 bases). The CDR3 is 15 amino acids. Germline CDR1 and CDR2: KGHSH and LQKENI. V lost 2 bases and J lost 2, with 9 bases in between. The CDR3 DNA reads TGTGCCAGCTCACCAACAGGGCCGACTAATGAAAAACTGTTTTTT. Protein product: CASSPTGPTNEKLFF.

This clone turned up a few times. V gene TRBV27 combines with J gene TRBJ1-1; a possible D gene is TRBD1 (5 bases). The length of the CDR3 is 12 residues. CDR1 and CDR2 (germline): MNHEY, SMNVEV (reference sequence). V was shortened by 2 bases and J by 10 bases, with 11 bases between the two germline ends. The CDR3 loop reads CASSLIGQRAFF. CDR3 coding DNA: TGTGCCAGCAGTTTAATAGGACAAAGAGCTTTCTTT.

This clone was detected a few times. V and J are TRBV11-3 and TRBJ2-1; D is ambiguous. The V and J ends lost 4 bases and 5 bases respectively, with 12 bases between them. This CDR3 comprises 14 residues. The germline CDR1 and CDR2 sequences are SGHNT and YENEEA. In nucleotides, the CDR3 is TGTGCCAGCAGCTCAGCCTACCGGGACAATGAGCAGTTCTTC. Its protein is CASSSAYRDNEQFF.

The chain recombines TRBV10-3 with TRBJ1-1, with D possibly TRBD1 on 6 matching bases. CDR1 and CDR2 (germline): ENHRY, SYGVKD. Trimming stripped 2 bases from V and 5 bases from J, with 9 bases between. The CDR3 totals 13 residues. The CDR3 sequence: CAISETGRTEAFF. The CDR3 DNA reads TGTGCCATCAGTGAGACAGGGCGGACTGAAGCTTTCTTT.

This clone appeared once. CDR3 bases: TGTGCCAGCAGCAACCCACCCATACGTAAGACCCAGTACTTC. Protein sequence: CASSNPPIRKTQYF. The rearrangement joins TRBV6-4 to TRBJ2-5; the D is unclear. The CDR3 extends over 14 amino acids. From germline, CDR1 is MRHNA and CDR2 SNTAGT. With 6 bases removed from V and 6 bases from J, the gap between germline ends came to 17 bases.

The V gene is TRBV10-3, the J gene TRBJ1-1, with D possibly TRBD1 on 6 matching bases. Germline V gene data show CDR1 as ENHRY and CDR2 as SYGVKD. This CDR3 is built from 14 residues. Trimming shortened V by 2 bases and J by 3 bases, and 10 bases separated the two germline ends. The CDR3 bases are TGTGCCATCAGTGAGAGGGGGAGGGACACTGAAGCTTTCTTT. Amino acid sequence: CAISERGRDTEAFF.

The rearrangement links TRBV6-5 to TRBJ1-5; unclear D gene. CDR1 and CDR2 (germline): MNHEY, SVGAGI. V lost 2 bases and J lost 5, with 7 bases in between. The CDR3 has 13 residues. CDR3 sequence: CASSYREYQPQHF. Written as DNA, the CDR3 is TGTGCCAGCAGTTACAGGGAATATCAGCCCCAGCATTTT.

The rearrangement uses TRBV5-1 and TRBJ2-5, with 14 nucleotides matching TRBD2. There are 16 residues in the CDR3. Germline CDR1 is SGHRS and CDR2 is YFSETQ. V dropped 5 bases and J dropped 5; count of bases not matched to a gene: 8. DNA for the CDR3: TGCGCCAGCAGATTCGGGACTAGCGGGGGTGGGGAGACCCAGTACTTC. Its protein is CASRFGTSGGGETQYF.

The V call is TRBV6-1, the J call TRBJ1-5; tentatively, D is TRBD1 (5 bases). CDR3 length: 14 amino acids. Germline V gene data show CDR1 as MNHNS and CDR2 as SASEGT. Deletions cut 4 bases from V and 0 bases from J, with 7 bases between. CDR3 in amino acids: CASSGQYSNQPQHF. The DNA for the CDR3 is TGTGCCAGCAGTGGACAGTATAGCAATCAGCCCCAGCATTTT.

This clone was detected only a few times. DNA for the CDR3: TGTGCCAGCAGCCCAGGGTTTAACTATGGCTACACCTTC. Protein: CASSPGFNYGYTF. The chain employs TRBV7-2 and TRBJ1-2, with a possible D match to TRBD1 (5 bases). This CDR3 comprises 13 residues. Germline V gives CDR1 SGHTA, CDR2 FQGNSA. Between the trimmed V and J ends, which lost 5 bases and 1 base, there was a span of 8 bases.

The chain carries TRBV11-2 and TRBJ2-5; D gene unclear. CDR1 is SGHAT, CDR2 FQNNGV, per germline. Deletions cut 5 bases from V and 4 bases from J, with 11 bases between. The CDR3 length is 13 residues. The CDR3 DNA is TGTGCCAGCAGCCCCTGGGCCAGAGAGACCCAGTACTTC. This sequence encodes CASSPWARETQYF.

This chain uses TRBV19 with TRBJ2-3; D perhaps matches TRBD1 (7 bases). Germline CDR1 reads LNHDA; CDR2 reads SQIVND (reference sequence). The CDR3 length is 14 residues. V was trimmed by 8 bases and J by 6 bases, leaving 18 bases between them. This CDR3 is CASQGGPRGDTQYF. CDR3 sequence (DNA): TGTGCCAGTCAGGGGGGCCCCCGAGGGGATACGCAGTATTTT.